This record covers a single T cell receptor beta chain. Its antigen is unidentified. This sample is part of a study of cytomegalovirus exposure and HLA in healthy donors. Study background: Researchers previously reported finding 90 million to 130 million unique TCR beta sequences from 170 million or so T cells. Roughly 85 million unique TCRs from HLA-typed donors made up an early data release.

The PCR ran on 60 Vbeta and 13 Jbeta primers. Assay used: immunoSEQ multiplex PCR; TCRdb lists only in-frame clones, some missing. The sample has about 130,000 clones; 75% to 90% are singletons. The study's findings and limits: TCR association rates varied by HLA locus in a later analysis, with DRB1 highest and HLA-C lowest. It was approximately 150 TCR beta chains that were listed as cytomegalovirus-associated.

Sample: PBMCs. The clonotype comes from a man aged 25-40 years in good health and CMV-seronegative.

CDR3 sequence: CASSQSDRAYYNEQFF. CDR3 nucleotide sequence: TGTGCCAGCAGCCAAAGCGACAGGGCCTACTACAATGAGCAGTTCTTC. V and J are TRBV7-9 and TRBJ2-1; the match to TRBD1 covers 7 bases. The CDR3 covers 16 residues. The J segment lost 3 bases and the V segment lost 5 bases, leaving 10 bases of the junction unmatched. Germline-derived CDR1 and CDR2 are SEHNR and FQNEAQ (reference sequence).